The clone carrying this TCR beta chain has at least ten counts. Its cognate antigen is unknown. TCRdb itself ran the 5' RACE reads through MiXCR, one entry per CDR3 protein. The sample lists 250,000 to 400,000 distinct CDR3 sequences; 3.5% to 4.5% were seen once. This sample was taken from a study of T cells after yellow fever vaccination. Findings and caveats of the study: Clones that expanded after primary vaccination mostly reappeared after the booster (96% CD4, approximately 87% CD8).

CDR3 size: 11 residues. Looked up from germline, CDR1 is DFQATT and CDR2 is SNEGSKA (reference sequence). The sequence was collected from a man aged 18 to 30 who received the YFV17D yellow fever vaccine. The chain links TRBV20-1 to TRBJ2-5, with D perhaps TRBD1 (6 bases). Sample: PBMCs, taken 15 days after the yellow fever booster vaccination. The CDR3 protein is CSRGRTETQYF. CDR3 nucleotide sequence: TGCAGCAGGGGTCGAACGGAGACCCAGTACTTC.